Below, one TCR beta chain is given with its context. Its antigen is unknown. The sample belongs to a study of blood T cells in healthy people across ages. Turning to the study itself: Per two T cells, about one barcoded beta molecule was captured through template switching. General study points: Long-lived donors carried more naive CD4+ cells and greater diversity than aged donors. Diversity of TCR beta per million T cells declined in a roughly linear way with age.

A sample-barcoded 5' primer and a J-beta primer mix were used in a second PCR of roughly 6 to 11 cycles. A single record per CDR3 protein comes from TCRdb applying MiXCR to the 5' RACE reads. The sample lists about 1.6 million distinct CDR3 sequences; approximately 32% were seen once. V trimming: 5 bases; J trimming: 8 bases; junction bases outside the gene matches: 15. This CDR3 has 16 amino acids. CDR1 is SGHTA, CDR2 FQGTGA, per germline. The TCR originated in a woman aged 25 to 39 in good health. The specimen was blood. The genes are TRBV7-3 and TRBJ2-1; 7 bases are a match to TRBD2. This CDR3 is CASSAGRREGSDEQFF. The CDR3, as DNA: TGTGCCAGCAGCGCGGGTAGGAGGGAGGGATCGGATGAGCAGTTCTTC.